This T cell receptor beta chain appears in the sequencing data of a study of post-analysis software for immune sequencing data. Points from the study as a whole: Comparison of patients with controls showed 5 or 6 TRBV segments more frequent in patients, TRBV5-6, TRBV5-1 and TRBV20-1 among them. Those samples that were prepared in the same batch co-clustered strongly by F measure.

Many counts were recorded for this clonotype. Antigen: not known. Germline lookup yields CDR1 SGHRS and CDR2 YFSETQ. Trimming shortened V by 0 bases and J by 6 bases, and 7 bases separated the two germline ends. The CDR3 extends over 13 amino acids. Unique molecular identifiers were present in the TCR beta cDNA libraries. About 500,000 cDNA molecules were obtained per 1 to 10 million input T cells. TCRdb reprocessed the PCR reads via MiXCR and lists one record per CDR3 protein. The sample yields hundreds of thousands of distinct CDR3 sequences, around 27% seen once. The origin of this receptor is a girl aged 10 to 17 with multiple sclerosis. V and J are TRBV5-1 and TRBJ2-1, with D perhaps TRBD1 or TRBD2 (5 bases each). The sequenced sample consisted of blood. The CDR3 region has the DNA TGCGCCAGCAGCTTGGCGGGGACCAATGAGCAGTTCTTC. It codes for CASSLAGTNEQFF.